This T cell receptor beta chain was retrieved from a study of blood T cell repertoires in COVID-19. Clones were sequenced by immunoSEQ multiplex PCR, and TCRdb holds only the in-frame ones, with some missing. The sample carries approximately 200,000 clones, roughly four fifths recorded once. Participant age was roughly 18 to 95 years, and participants resided in fewer than 25 US areas. Recovered status applied to Cohort 3 donors who had two consecutive negative PCRs. It also applied to those with clearance or with symptom resolution. Trimming cost V 5 bases and J 10 bases; bases outside gene matches: 6. Germline V gene data show CDR1 as SEHNR and CDR2 as FQNEAQ (reference sequence). The CDR3 has 12 amino acids. This clone was observed a handful of times.

This clonotype was obtained from a middle-aged man who had recovered from COVID-19. The sequenced sample consisted of PBMCs or T cells enriched from blood (not recorded which). The rearrangement links TRBV7-9 to TRBJ1-1; 8 nucleotides align to TRBD1. The CDR3 sequence is CASSPSTGAAFF. The CDR3 DNA sequence: TGTGCCAGCAGCCCTTCGACAGGGGCAGCTTTCTTT.